This T cell receptor (beta chain) appears in the sequencing data of a study of glioma-infiltrating T cells after dendritic cell vaccination. Study-wide results and caveats: Higher TCR clonality did not directly relate to longer survival.

V was clipped by 5 bases and J by 4 bases, with 6 bases between them. CDR1 SGHNT and CDR2 YENEEA come from the germline V gene. This CDR3 is built from 12 residues. To note about this clone: Its antigen remains unknown.

The PCR used 60 V beta and 13 J beta primers. This table comes from immunoSEQ multiplex PCR, and its TCRdb copy is limited to in-frame clones, with some not included. The top ten clones hold 2.2% of a sample with tens of thousands of clones, 85% to 95% of them seen once. The chain is built from TRBV11-3 and TRBJ2-1; D remains ambiguous. The origin of this receptor is a human donor with glioblastoma. The specimen was blood, collected before dendritic cell vaccination. CDR3 loop: CASSQSYNEQFF. The CDR3 coding sequence is TGTGCCAGCAGCCAGTCATACAATGAGCAGTTCTTC.